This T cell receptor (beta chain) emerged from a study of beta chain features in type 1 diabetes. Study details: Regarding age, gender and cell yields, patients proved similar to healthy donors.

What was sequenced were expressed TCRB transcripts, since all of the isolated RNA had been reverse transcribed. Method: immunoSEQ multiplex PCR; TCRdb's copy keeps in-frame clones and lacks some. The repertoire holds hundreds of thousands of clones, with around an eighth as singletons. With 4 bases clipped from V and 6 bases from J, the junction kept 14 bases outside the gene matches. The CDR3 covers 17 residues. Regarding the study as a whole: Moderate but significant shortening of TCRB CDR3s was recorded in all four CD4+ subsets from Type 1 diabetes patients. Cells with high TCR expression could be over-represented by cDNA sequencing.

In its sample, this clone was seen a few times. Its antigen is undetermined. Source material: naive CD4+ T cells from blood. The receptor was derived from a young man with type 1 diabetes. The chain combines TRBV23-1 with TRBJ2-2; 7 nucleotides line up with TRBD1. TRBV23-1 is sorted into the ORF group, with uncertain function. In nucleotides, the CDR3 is TGCGCCAGCAGTCCGATCCGGGACAGCGTTTCCGCCGGGGAGCTGTTTTTT. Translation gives CASSPIRDSVSAGELFF.